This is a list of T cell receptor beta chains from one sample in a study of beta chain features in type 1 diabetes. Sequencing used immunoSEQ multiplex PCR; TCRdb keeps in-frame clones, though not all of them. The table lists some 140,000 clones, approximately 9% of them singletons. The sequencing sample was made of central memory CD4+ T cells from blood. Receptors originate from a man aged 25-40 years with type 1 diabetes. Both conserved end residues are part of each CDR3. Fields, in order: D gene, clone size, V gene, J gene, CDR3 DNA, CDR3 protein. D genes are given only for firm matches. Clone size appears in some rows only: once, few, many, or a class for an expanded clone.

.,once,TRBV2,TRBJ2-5,TGTGCCAGCAGTGTTTCGACAGACCAAGAGACCCAGTACTTC,CASSVSTDQETQYF
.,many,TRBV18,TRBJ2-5,TGTGCCAGCTCACTGCTGAGAGAGACCCAGTACTTC,CASSLLRETQYF
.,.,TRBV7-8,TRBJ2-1,TGTGCCAGCAGCTTAGGGGGGGGGCGCTCCTACAATGAGCAGTTCTTC,CASSLGGGRSYNEQFF
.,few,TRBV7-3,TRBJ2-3,TGTGCCAGCAGCTTAACGGCCACCACCGATACGCAGTATTTT,CASSLTATTDTQYF
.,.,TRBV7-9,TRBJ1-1,TGTGCCAGCAGCACAGACAGGAACACTGAAGCTTTCTTT,CASSTDRNTEAFF
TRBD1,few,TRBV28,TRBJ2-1,TGTGCCAGCAGCGAGCCGGGACAGGGCAGGGATGGTGAGCAGTTCTTC,CASSEPGQGRDGEQFF
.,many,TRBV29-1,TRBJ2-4,TGCAGCGTTGACCCTGACAGATGGGGCTCTGGCATTCAGTACTTC,CSVDPDRWGSGIQYF
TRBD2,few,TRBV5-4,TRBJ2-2,TGTGCCAGCAGCCCAAGATTAGCGGGGGGAGTGGCCGGGGAGCTGTTTTTT,CASSPRLAGGVAGELFF
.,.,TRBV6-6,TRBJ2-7,TGTGCCAGCAGTTACACTAGCTACGAGCAGTACTTC,CASSYTSYEQYF
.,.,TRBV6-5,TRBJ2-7,TGTGCCAGCAGTCCGATGAGAGGGAACTACGAGCAGTACTTC,CASSPMRGNYEQYF
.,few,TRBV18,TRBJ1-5,TGTGCCAGCTCCCAACAGGGTGGTTACCAGCATTTT,CASSQQGGYQHF
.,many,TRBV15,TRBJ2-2,TGTGCCACCAGCAGACGGGGAGAGTCCGGGGAGCTGTTTTTT,CATSRRGESGELFF